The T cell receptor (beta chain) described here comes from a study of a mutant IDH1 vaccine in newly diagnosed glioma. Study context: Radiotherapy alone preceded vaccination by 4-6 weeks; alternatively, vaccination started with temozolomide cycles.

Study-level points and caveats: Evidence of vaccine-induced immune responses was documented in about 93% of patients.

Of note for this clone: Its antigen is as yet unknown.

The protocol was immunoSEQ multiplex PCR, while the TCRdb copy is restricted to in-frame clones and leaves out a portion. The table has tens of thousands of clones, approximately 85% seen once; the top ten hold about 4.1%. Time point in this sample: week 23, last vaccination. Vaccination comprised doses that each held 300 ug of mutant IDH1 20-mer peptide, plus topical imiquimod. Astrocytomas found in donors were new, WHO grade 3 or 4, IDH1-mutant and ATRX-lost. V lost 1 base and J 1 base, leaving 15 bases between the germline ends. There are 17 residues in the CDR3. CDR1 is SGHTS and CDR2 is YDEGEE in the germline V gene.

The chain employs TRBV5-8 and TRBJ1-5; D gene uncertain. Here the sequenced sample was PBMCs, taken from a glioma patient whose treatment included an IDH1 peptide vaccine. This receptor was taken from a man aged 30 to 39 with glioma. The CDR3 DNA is TGTGCCAGCAGCTTGCGTACTTATACAACGAGCAATCAGCCCCAGCATTTT. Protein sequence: CASSLRTYTTSNQPQHF.